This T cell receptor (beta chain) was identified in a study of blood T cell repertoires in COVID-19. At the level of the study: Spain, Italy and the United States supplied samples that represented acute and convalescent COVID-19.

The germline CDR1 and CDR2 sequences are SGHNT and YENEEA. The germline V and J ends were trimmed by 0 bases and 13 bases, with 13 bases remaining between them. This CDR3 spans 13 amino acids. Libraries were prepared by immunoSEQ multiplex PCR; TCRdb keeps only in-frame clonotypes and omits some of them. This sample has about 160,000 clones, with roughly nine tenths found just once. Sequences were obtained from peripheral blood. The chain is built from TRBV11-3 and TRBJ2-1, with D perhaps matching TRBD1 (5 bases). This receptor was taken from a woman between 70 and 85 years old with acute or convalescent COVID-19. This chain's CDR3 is CASSLDTGGDQFF. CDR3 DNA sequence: TGTGCCAGCAGCTTAGATACAGGCGGCGATCAGTTCTTC. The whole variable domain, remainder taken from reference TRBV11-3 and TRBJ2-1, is EAGVVQSPRYKIIEKKQPVAFWCNPISGHNTLYWYLQNLGQGPELLIRYENEEAVDDSQLPKDRFSAERLKGVDSTLKIQPAELGDSAVYLCASSLDTGGDQFFGPGTRLTVL.